Following are 3 T cell receptor beta chains from one sample sequenced in a study of Ad26.COV2.S vaccination and SARS-CoV-2 variants. The method was immunoSEQ multiplex PCR; TCRdb's version includes in-frame clones alone and lacks a portion of them. The table has 300,000 to 450,000 clones, about 90% seen once; the top ten hold roughly 3.9%. The sample consisted of peripheral blood, taken after recovery from COVID-19. Every receptor here comes from a human donor who had recovered from COVID-19.

This chain uses TRBV6-5 with TRBJ1-1, with D uncertain. The germline V and J ends were trimmed by 6 bases and 6 bases, with 14 bases remaining between them. The CDR3 length is 13 residues. The germline V gene has CDR1 MNHEY and CDR2 SVGAGI. Here the CDR3 DNA reads TGTGCCAGCAGGGTTACTTCGGCGTCTGAAGCTTTCTTT. This translates into CASRVTSASEAFF.

This chain connects TRBV4-1 to TRBJ1-5; D gene uncertain. The CDR3 extends over 13 amino acids. Deletions cut 0 bases from V and 7 bases from J, with 7 bases between. The V gene's germline CDR1 is MGHRA and CDR2 YSYEKL. The CDR3 region has the DNA TGCGCCAGCAGCCAAGAATTGGTGCAGCCCCAGCATTTT. As protein: CASSQELVQPQHF.

The chain joins TRBV5-1 to TRBJ1-3; 7 bases are a match to TRBD1. The germline gives CDR1 SGHRS, CDR2 YFSETQ. J gave up 8 bases and V 2 bases, and 4 bases lay outside the gene matches. The CDR3 is made up of 13 amino acids. The CDR3 region is CASSFTGEHTIYF. CDR3 DNA sequence: TGCGCCAGCAGCTTCACAGGGGAACACACCATATATTTT.